What follows is one TCR beta chain and its context. These data are taken from a study of blood T cell repertoires in COVID-19. In the study overall: Donors in the United States, Italy and Spain gave samples during acute or convalescent COVID-19. PBMCs, B-cell-depleted T cells, or T cells were the source of the cDNA or gDNA that made up the material.

As processed by the authors: The assay estimated nucleated cells by amplifying reference gene primers. Clones were read by immunoSEQ multiplex PCR, and TCRdb kept only the in-frame ones, dropping some. The DNA was the basis for D and trimming; V, J and clone size are from that table. Among around 30,000 clones listed, 60% to 80% were seen once. The sequenced sample was peripheral blood. This TCR was sampled from a man older than 75 with active or convalescent COVID-19.

The CDR3 DNA sequence: TGCGCCAGCAGCTCGACAGGAGATAGCAATCAGCCCCAGCATTTT. Translating gives CASSSTGDSNQPQHF. The rearrangement joins TRBV5-1 to TRBJ1-5; weak D call: TRBD1 (6 bases). CDR1 is SGHRS and CDR2 is YFSETQ in the germline V gene. The CDR3 has 15 amino acids. V was clipped by 3 bases and J by 0 bases, with 10 bases between them.